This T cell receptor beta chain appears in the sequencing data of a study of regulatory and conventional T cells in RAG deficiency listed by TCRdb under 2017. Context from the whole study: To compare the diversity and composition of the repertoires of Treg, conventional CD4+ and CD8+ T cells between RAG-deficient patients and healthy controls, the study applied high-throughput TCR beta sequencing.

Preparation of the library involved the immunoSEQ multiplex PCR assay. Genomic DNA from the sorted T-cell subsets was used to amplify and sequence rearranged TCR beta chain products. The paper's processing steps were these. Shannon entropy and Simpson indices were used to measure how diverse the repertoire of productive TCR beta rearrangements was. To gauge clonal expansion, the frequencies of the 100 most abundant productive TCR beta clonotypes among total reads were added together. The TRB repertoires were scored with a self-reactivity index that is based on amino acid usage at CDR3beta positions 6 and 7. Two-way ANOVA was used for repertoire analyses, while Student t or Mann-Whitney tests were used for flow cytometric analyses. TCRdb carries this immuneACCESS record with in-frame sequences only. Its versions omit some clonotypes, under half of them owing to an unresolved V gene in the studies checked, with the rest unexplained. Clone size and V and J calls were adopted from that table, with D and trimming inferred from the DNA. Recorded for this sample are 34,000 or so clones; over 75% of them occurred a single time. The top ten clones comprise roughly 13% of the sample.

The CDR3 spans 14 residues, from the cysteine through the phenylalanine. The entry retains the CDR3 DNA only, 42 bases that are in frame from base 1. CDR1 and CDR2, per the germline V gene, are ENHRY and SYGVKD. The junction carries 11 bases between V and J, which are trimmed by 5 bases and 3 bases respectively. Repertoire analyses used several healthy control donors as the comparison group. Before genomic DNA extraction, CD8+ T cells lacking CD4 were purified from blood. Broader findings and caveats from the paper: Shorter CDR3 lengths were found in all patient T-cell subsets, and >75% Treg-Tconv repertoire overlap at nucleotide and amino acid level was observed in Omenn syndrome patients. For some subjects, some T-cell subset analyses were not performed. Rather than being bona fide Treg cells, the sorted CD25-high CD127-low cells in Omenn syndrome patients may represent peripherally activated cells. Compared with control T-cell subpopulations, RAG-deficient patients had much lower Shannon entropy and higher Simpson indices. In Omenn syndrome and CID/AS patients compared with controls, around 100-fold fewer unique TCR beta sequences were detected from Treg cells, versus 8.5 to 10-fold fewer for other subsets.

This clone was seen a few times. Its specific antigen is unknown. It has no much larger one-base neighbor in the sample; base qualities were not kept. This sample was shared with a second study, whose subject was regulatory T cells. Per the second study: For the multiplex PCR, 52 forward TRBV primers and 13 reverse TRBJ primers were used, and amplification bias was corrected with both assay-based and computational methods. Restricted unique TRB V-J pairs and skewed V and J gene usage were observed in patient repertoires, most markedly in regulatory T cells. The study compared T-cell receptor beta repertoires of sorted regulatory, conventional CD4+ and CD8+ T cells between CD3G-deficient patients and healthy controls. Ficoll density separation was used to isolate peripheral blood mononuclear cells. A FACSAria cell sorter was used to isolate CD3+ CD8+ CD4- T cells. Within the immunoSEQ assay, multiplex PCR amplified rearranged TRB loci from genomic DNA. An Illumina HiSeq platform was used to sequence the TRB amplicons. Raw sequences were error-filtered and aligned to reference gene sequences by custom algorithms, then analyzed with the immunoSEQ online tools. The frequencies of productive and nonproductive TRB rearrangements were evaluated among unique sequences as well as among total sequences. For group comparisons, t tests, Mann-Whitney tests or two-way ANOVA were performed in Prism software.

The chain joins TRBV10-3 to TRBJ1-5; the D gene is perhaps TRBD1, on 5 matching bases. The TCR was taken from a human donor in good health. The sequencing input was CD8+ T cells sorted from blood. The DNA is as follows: TGTGCCATCAGTCCGCCGGGGACCAATCAGCCCCAGCATTTT. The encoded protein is CAISPPGTNQPQHF.